Below, 24 T cell receptor beta chains from the same sample are listed, as sequenced in a study of cytomegalovirus exposure and HLA in healthy donors. The PCR used 60 Vbeta and 13 Jbeta primers. Using immunoSEQ multiplex PCR, the repertoire was profiled, and TCRdb retains in-frame clones only, with some absent. The table lists 95,000 to 150,000 clones, about three quarters of them singletons. Sequenced material: PBMCs. The receptors stem from a young man in good health and CMV-seronegative.

This clone has a handful of counts. Other nucleotide sequences from this sample produce the same CDR3. CDR3 protein: CASSHDRGSYNEQFF. The CDR3 DNA reads TGTGCCAGCAGTCACGACAGGGGCTCCTACAATGAGCAGTTCTTC. This chain connects TRBV27 to TRBJ2-1; 8 nucleotides agree with TRBD1. V shed 5 bases and J 0 bases; nucleotides not matched to a gene: 3. The CDR3 contains 15 residues. The germline gives CDR1 MNHEY, CDR2 SMNVEV (reference sequence).

This CDR3 is CASSLGVGTGRFYEQYF. CDR3 nucleotides: TGCGCCAGCAGCTTGGGGGTTGGGACAGGGCGATTCTACGAGCAGTACTTC. This chain connects TRBV5-1 to TRBJ2-7; 9 nucleotides agree with TRBD1. Germline V CDR1 and CDR2: SGHRS, YFSETQ. This CDR3 region has 17 residues. With V trimmed by 0 bases and J by 3 bases, 10 bases remained unmatched.

The gene calls are TRBV6-5 and TRBJ1-1; D is ambiguous. The CDR3 runs to 13 residues. CDR1 MNHEY and CDR2 SVGAGI come from the germline V gene. Trimming removed 8 bases at V and 6 bases at J, with 16 bases between. The CDR3 coding sequence is TGTGCCAGCTGGCCAGCGGGAGATGCTGAAGCTTTCTTT. Its translation: CASWPAGDAEAFF.

This chain links TRBV7-9 with TRBJ1-2, with TRBD1 identical over 7 bases. CDR1 is SEHNR and CDR2 is FQNEAQ in the germline V gene (reference sequence). V lost 2 bases to trimming and J lost 7 bases; unmatched junction nucleotides: 10. The CDR3 is 15 residues long. CDR3 sequence (DNA): TGTGCCAGCAGCTTAACCGAGATTACAGGGGTTGGCTACACCTTC. Amino acid sequence: CASSLTEITGVGYTF. Using reference TRBV7-9 and TRBJ1-2 for the parts outside the CDR3, the full variable domain is DTGVSQNPRHKITKRGQNVTFRCDPISEHNRLYWYRQTLGQGPEFLTYFQNEAQLEKSRLLSDRFSAERPKGSFSTLEIQRTEQGDSAMYLCASSLTEITGVGYTFGSGTRLTVV.

This chain connects TRBV15 to TRBJ2-2; D perhaps matches TRBD2 (6 bases). The V gene's germline CDR1 is LNHNV and CDR2 YYDKDF (reference sequence). CDR3 length: 14 residues. Trimming pared 0 bases from V and 5 bases from J, leaving 7 bases between. CDR3 coding DNA: TGTGCCACCAGCAGAGAGGGGGGAACCGGGGAGCTGTTTTTT. Encoded protein: CATSREGGTGELFF.

V is TRBV18 and J is TRBJ2-1; TRBD2 matches 9 bases. With V trimmed by 1 base and J by 9 bases, 7 bases remained unmatched. CDR3 length: 15 amino acids. CDR1 is KGHSH, CDR2 LQKENI, per germline. CDR3 DNA: TGTGCCAGCTCACCACTAGCGGGAGACGAGGGTGAGCAGTTCTTC. Translated: CASSPLAGDEGEQFF.

There are a few counts of this clone. The V call is TRBV27, the J call TRBJ1-2; 8 positions match TRBD1. This CDR3 comprises 15 residues. Germline CDR1 is MNHEY and CDR2 is SMNVEV (reference sequence). Trimming removed 5 bases from V and 2 bases from J; junction bases left unmatched: 7. CDR3 bases: TGTGCCAGCAGTACCCGGGACAGGATAAACTATGGCTACACCTTC. Its protein product is CASSTRDRINYGYTF.

The chain carries TRBV6-5 and TRBJ1-1; D unclear. The CDR3 has 13 amino acids. Germline-derived CDR1 and CDR2 are MNHEY and SVGAGI. CDR3 in amino acids: CANSLRLNTEAFF. CDR3 bases: TGTGCAAACAGTTTGAGGCTGAACACTGAAGCTTTCTTT.

The rearrangement uses TRBV12-5 and TRBJ2-5; 7 nucleotides line up with TRBD2. The CDR3 contains 15 residues. V was clipped by 5 bases and J by 5 bases; unmatched bases: 11. Germline lookup yields CDR1 LGHNT and CDR2 FRNRAP. The CDR3, as DNA: TGTGCTAGTGGTCCGGGACTACGTGAGGAGGAGACCCAGTACTTC. Amino acids: CASGPGLREEETQYF. Supplemented by reference TRBV12-5 and TRBJ2-5, the full variable domain reads DARVTQTPRHKVTEMGQEVTMRCQPILGHNTVFWYRQTMMQGLELLAYFRNRAPLDDSGMPKDRFSAEMPDATLATLKIQPSEPRDSAVYFCASGPGLREEETQYFGPGTRLLVL.

The CDR3 nucleotides read TGCGCCAGCAGCTTGGACGTGGGGGCTACTGAAGCTTTCTTT. It codes for CASSLDVGATEAFF. V and J are TRBV5-1 and TRBJ1-1, with D possibly TRBD1 on 6 matching bases. The germline gives CDR1 SGHRS, CDR2 YFSETQ. CDR3 length equals 14 residues. V was clipped by 0 bases and J by 5 bases, with 11 bases between them.

This clone has a handful of counts. The rearrangement links TRBV27 to TRBJ2-1; TRBD1 matches 7 bases. This CDR3 region has 15 residues. Trimming took 2 bases from V and 9 from J; bases not matched to a gene: 10. Germline CDR1 reads MNHEY; CDR2 reads SMNVEV (reference sequence). CDR3: CASSLVFRGRTEQFF. The CDR3 DNA reads TGTGCCAGCAGTTTAGTATTCAGGGGGAGAACTGAGCAGTTCTTC.

The chain combines TRBV15 with TRBJ1-2; perhaps TRBD1 as D (6 bases). Trimming stripped 3 bases from V and 3 bases from J, with 14 bases between. The CDR3 consists of 15 residues. Per germline, CDR1 LNHNV and CDR2 YYDKDF (reference sequence). For the CDR3, the DNA is TGTGCCACCAGCAGTTCCGGGACAACCTACTATGGCTACACCTTC. Amino acids: CATSSSGTTYYGYTF.

This clone appeared a single time. This rearrangement joins TRBV27 to TRBJ1-1, with 9 bases identical to TRBD1. The CDR3 runs 13 residues. The germline CDR1 and CDR2 sequences are MNHEY and SMNVEV (reference sequence). The V segment lost 6 bases and the J segment 3 bases; nucleotides outside the gene matches: 2. CDR3 residues: CASRGDRDTEAFF. The CDR3 DNA is TGTGCCAGCAGGGGGGACAGGGACACTGAAGCTTTCTTT.

The sample holds a few counts of this clone. V and J are TRBV5-1 and TRBJ1-4; TRBD1 matches 9 bases. The CDR3 length is 18 residues. CDR1 is SGHRS and CDR2 is YFSETQ in the germline V gene. J was trimmed by 1 base and V by 0 bases; bases with no gene match: 7. This CDR3 is CASSLGDRADVTNEKLFF. In DNA form, the CDR3 reads TGCGCCAGCAGCTTGGGGGACAGGGCGGACGTAACTAATGAAAAACTGTTTTTT.

CDR3 DNA sequence: TGCGCCAGCAGCCACGCGGGTCATACGCAGTATTTT. Its translation is CASSHAGHTQYF. V is TRBV4-3 and J is TRBJ2-3; weak D call: TRBD2 (5 bases). Germline values: CDR1 LGHNA, CDR2 YSLEER. CDR3 length: 12 residues. V was pared by 3 bases and J by 7 bases, with 8 bases between.

This clone is a singleton in its sample. The CDR3 reads CASSESTGRQRYNEQFF. CDR3 nucleotide sequence: TGTGCCAGCAGTGAATCGACAGGACGACAGAGATACAATGAGCAGTTCTTC. The J gene is TRBJ2-1, the V gene TRBV25-1; possibly TRBD1 for D (6 bases). The CDR3 extends over 17 amino acids. V lost 1 base, J lost 4 bases, and 17 bases lay in between. Germline loops: CDR1 MGHDK, CDR2 SYGVNS.

V usage is TRBV19 and J usage is TRBJ2-5; 8 positions match TRBD2. CDR3 size: 13 residues. The germline gives CDR1 LNHDA, CDR2 SQIVND (reference sequence). V lost 6 bases to trimming and J lost 7 bases; unmatched junction nucleotides: 7. CDR3 in DNA: TGTGCCAGTAGCGCCGCGGGGGGTGGGACCCAGTACTTC. Amino acid sequence: CASSAAGGGTQYF.

This chain connects TRBV7-9 to TRBJ2-7; maybe TRBD1 (5 bases). The CDR3 runs to 12 residues. The V end was cut by 3 bases, the J end by 4 bases, with 7 bases between. CDR1 and CDR2 from the germline V gene are SEHNR and FQNEAQ (reference sequence). The CDR3 DNA reads TGTGCCAGCAGCTTGCAGGGATACGAGCAGTACTTC. The encoded protein is CASSLQGYEQYF.

This chain connects TRBV19 to TRBJ1-2, with D perhaps matching TRBD1 (6 bases). V gave up 8 bases and J gave up 7 bases, with 17 bases separating them. The CDR3 is made up of 13 amino acids. Germline CDR1 reads LNHDA; CDR2 reads SQIVND (reference sequence). This CDR3 is CASGGDLRAGYTF. CDR3 nucleotides: TGTGCCAGTGGGGGCGACCTCAGGGCTGGCTACACCTTC.

The V gene is TRBV9, the J gene TRBJ1-2, with 7 bases fitting TRBD1. CDR1 is SGDLS and CDR2 is YYNGEE in the germline V gene. This CDR3 is 16 amino acids long. Trimming took 4 bases from V and 4 from J; bases not matched to a gene: 13. CDR3 amino acids: CASSLPGGQGTYGYTF. The CDR3 nucleotides read TGTGCCAGCAGCCTACCAGGGGGGCAGGGAACCTATGGCTACACCTTC.

This rearrangement joins TRBV30 to TRBJ2-7, with 7 nucleotides matching TRBD2. Trimming removed 4 bases from V and 2 bases from J; junction bases left unmatched: 11. This CDR3 is built from 15 residues. Per the germline V gene, CDR1 is GTSNPN and CDR2 is SVGIG (reference sequence). Here the CDR3 reads CAWMGGNSFAYEQYF. As DNA, the CDR3 is TGTGCCTGGATGGGGGGGAACTCGTTCGCCTACGAGCAGTACTTC.

The chain carries TRBV6-5 and TRBJ1-2, with 7 nucleotides matching TRBD1. V shed 4 bases and J 3 bases; nucleotides not matched to a gene: 8. This CDR3 is 15 amino acids long. The germline gives CDR1 MNHEY, CDR2 SVGAGI. For the CDR3, the DNA is TGTGCCAGCAGTTTCCAACAGGGGAACGACTATGGCTACACCTTC. Its translation: CASSFQQGNDYGYTF.

This clone appeared a single time. This sequence joins TRBV12-1 and TRBJ2-5; TRBD2 is taken as the D call from the table, unchecked against the DNA. TRBV12-1 is shown as a pseudogene. The CDR3 consists of 12 residues. CDR3 sequence: CASSFGEKTQYF. DNA for the CDR3: TGTGCCAGCAGCTTTGGGGAGAAGACCCAGTACTTC.

The V and J genes are TRBV18 and TRBJ1-1; possibly TRBD1 for D (6 bases). The CDR3 is 13 amino acids. Between the trimmed V and J ends, which lost 4 bases and 2 bases, there was a span of 8 bases. The germline V gene has CDR1 KGHSH and CDR2 LQKENI. The CDR3 DNA reads TGTGCCAGCTCACGGGACATAAACACTGAAGCTTTCTTT. This sequence encodes CASSRDINTEAFF.